This T cell receptor beta chain was identified during a study of blood T cell repertoires in COVID-19. The overall study: Italy, Spain and the United States were the sources of the convalescent and acute COVID-19 samples. T cells, B-cell-depleted T cells, or PBMCs supplied cDNA or gDNA.

Germline CDR1 is SNHLY and CDR2 is FYNNEI. The CDR3 covers 14 residues. The ends lost 6 bases at V and 1 base at J; junction bases unmatched: 3. Produced via immunoSEQ multiplex PCR; TCRdb's table is partial and in-frame only. The data hold more than 250,000 clones, with less than 85% observed a single time. This chain uses TRBV2 with TRBJ1-1, with TRBD1 identical over 9 bases. This TCR was sampled from a man between 60 and 75 years old who had recovered from COVID-19. The material sequenced was peripheral blood. The CDR3 DNA reads as TGTGCCAGCAGCTTGGACAGGGGGAACACTGAAGCTTTCTTT. Its translation: CASSLDRGNTEAFF.